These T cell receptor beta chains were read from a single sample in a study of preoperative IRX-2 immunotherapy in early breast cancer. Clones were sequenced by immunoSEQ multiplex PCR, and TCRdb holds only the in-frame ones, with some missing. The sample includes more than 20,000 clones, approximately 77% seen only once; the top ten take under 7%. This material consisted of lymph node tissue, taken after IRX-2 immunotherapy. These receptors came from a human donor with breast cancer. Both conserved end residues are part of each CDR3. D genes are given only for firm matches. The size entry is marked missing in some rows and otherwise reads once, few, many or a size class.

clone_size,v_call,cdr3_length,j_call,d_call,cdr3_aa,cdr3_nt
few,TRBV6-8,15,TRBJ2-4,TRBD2,CASREERELKNIQYF,TGTGCCAGCAGGGAAGAGCGGGAGCTAAAAAACATTCAGTACTTC
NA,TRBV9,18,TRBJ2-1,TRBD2,CASSGGLAGGVSYNEQFF,TGTGCCAGCAGTGGAGGTCTAGCGGGAGGGGTCTCCTACAATGAGCAGTTCTTC
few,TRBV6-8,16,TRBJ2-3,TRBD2,CASSLLSAGDPDTQYF,TGTGCCAGCAGTCTCCTCTCTGCGGGAGACCCAGATACGCAGTATTTT
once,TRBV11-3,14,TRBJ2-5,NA,CASSQGQGRGTQYF,TGTGCCAGCAGCCAGGGCCAGGGGAGGGGGACCCAGTACTTC
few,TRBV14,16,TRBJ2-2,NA,CASSQEVRGTTGELFF,TGTGCCAGCAGCCAAGAAGTCAGGGGAACCACCGGGGAGCTGTTTTTT
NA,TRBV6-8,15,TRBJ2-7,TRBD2,CAISGIGLAGVEQYF,TGTGCCATCAGTGGGATCGGACTAGCGGGAGTCGAGCAGTACTTC
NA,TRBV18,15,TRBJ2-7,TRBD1,CASSPGTEHAYEQYF,TGTGCCAGCTCACCCGGGACAGAGCATGCCTACGAGCAGTACTTC
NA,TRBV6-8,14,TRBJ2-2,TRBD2,CASRHRGDTGELFF,TGTGCCAGCAGGCACCGGGGGGACACCGGGGAGCTGTTTTTT
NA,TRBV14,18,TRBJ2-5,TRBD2,CASSQAPGTSGSYETQYF,TGTGCCAGCAGCCAGGCCCCCGGGACTAGCGGGAGTTATGAGACCCAGTACTTC
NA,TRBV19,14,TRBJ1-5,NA,CASSKQDSNQPQHF,TGTGCCAGTAGTAAGCAGGATAGCAATCAGCCCCAGCATTTT
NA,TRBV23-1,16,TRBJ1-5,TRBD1,CASSQSKGASNQPQHF,TGCGCCAGCAGTCAATCGAAGGGGGCAAGCAATCAGCCCCAGCATTTT
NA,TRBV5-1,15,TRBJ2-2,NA,CASSQGAWSTGELFF,TGCGCCAGCAGTCAAGGGGCCTGGAGTACCGGGGAGCTGTTTTTT
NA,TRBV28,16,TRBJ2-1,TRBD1,CASSLPRDRGPNEQFF,TGTGCCAGCAGTTTACCCCGGGACAGGGGACCCAATGAGCAGTTCTTC
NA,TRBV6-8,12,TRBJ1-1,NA,CATLDPRRSAFF,TGTGCCACCCTTGACCCCCGGAGGTCAGCTTTCTTT
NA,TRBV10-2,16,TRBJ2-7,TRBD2,CASSEYGTSGFYEQYF,TGCGCCAGCAGTGAGTACGGGACTAGCGGTTTCTACGAGCAGTACTTC
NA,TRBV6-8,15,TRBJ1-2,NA,CASSWLGGLNYGYTF,TGTGCCAGCAGTTGGCTAGGAGGGCTTAACTATGGCTACACCTTC
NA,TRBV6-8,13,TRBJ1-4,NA,CASSRDRDEKLFF,TGTGCCAGCAGCCGCGACAGAGATGAAAAACTGTTTTTT
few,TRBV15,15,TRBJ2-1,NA,CATSRVGTGYNEQFF,TGTGCCACCAGCAGAGTAGGGACGGGCTACAATGAGCAGTTCTTC
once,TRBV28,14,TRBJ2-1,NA,CASSRDTLKDEQFF,TGTGCCAGCAGTCGGGACACGTTAAAAGATGAGCAGTTCTTC
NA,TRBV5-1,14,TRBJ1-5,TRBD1,CASSGNRGSGPQHF,TGCGCCAGCAGCGGGAACAGGGGGTCGGGGCCCCAGCATTTT
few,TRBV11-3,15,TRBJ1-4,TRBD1,CASSRDRGQSEKLFF,TGTGCCAGCAGCCGGGACAGGGGGCAAAGTGAAAAACTGTTTTTT
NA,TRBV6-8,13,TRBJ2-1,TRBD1,CASNGQGVNEQFF,TGTGCCTCTAACGGACAGGGGGTCAATGAGCAGTTCTTC
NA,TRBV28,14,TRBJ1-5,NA,CASTEGLVNQPQHF,TGTGCCAGCACCGAAGGACTGGTAAATCAGCCCCAGCATTTT
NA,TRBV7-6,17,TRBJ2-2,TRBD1,CASSQPTGTGNTGELFF,TGTGCCAGCAGCCAACCAACCGGGACAGGGAACACCGGGGAGCTGTTTTTT
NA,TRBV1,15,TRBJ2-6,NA,CASSQIGAGANVLTF,TGCGCCAGCAGCCAAATCGGGGCTGGGGCCAACGTCCTGACTTTC
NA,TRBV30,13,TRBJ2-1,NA,CAWSIGGENEQFF,TGTGCCTGGAGCATAGGTGGGGAAAATGAGCAGTTCTTC
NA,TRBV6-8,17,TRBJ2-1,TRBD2,CASSYGLAGGGYNEQFF,TGTGCCAGCAGTTACGGACTAGCGGGAGGAGGGTACAATGAGCAGTTCTTC
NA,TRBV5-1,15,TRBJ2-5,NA,CASSLDTGAVETQYF,TGCGCCAGCAGCTTGGATACCGGGGCAGTAGAGACCCAGTACTTC
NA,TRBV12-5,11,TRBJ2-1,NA,CASKRANEQFF,TGTGCCAGCAAAAGAGCCAATGAGCAGTTCTTC